There are many counts of the clone carrying this TCR beta chain. Its antigen is not identified. This sample was included in a study of T cells in Graves' hyperthyroidism and ophthalmopathy. The investigators amplified TCR beta CDR3 regions from RNA transcripts. The TCR CDR3 was amplified in a first-round RT-PCR using the HTBI primer set. TCRdb called the multiplex PCR reads again in MiXCR, with one record for every CDR3 protein. This sample has roughly 240,000 distinct CDR3 sequences, with about 24% found just once. The germline V gene encodes CDR1 LNHNV and CDR2 YYDKDF (reference sequence). The CDR3 has 18 residues. V gave up 4 bases and J gave up 0 bases, with 21 bases separating them. Study-level findings and limits: Blood also contained most expanded thyroid clonotypes above 0.001.

This chain uses TRBV15 with TRBJ1-2, with D possibly TRBD1 on 6 matching bases. This TCR was sampled from a woman between 40 and 50 years old with Graves' ophthalmopathy. Sequenced material: blood. CDR3 in DNA: TGTGCCACCAGCATCTGGGGGGCACCAACCTCTACTAACTATGGCTACACCTTC. Translation gives CATSIWGAPTSTNYGYTF.